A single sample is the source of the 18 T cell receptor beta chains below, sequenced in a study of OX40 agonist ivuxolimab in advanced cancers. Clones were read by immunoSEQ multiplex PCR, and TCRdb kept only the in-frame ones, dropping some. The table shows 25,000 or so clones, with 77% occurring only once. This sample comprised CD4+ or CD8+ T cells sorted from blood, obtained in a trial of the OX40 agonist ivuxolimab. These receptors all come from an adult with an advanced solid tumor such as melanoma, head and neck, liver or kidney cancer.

The CDR3 DNA sequence: TGTGCCAGCAGCCCCGGACTAGCGGGGACAACAGATACGCAGTATTTT. Amino acid sequence: CASSPGLAGTTDTQYF. The gene calls are TRBV5-4 and TRBJ2-3; TRBD2 matches 12 bases. With V trimmed by 4 bases and J by 3 bases, 6 bases remained unmatched. The germline gives CDR1 SGHNT, CDR2 YYREEE (reference sequence). The length of the CDR3 is 16 residues.

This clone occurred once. CDR3: CASSFASVGTTDTQYF. The DNA for the CDR3 is TGTGCCAGCAGCTTCGCTTCGGTGGGGACCACAGATACGCAGTATTTT. The chain couples TRBV9 to TRBJ2-3; perhaps D is TRBD1 or TRBD2 (5 bases each). V lost 4 bases, J lost 2 bases, and 17 bases lay in between. Germline loops: CDR1 SGDLS, CDR2 YYNGEE. CDR3 size: 16 residues.

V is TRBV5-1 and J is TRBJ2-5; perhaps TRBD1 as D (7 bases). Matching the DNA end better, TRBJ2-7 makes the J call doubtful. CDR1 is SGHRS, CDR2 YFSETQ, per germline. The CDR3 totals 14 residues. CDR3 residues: CASSLPNRGGEQYF. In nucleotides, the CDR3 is TGCGCCAGCAGCTTGCCCAACAGGGGAGGCGAGCAGTACTTC.

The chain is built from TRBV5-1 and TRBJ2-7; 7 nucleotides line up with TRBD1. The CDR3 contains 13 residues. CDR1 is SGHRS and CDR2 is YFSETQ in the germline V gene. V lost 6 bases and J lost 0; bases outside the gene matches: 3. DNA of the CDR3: TGCGCCAGCAAGAGGGGGCACTCCTACGAGCAGTACTTC. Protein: CASKRGHSYEQYF.

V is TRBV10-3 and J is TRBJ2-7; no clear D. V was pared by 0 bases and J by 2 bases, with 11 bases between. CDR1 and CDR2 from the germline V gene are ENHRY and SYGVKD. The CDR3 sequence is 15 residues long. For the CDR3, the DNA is TGTGCCATCAGTGAGTCAGGCAGCTATCCCTACGAGCAGTACTTC. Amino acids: CAISESGSYPYEQYF.

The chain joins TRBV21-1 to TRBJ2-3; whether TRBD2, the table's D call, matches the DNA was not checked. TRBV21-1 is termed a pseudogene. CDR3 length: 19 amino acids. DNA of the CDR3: TGTGCCAGCAGCAAAAGGCCTCCTAGCGGGGCCCCCCCCACAGATACGCAGTATTTT. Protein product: CASSKRPPSGAPPTDTQYF.

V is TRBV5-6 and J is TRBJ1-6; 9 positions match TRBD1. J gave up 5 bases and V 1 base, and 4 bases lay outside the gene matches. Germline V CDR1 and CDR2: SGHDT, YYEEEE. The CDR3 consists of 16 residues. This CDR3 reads CASSLYWDRDNSPLHF. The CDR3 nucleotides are TGTGCCAGCAGCTTGTATTGGGACAGGGATAATTCACCCCTCCACTTT.

The CDR3 DNA is TGTGCCTGGAGTGTAGGGGGCTCTGGAAACACCATATATTTT. Protein sequence: CAWSVGGSGNTIYF. The chain recombines TRBV30 with TRBJ1-3, with D tentatively TRBD1 (6 bases). The CDR3 consists of 14 residues. Germline V gene sequence: CDR1 GTSNPN, CDR2 SVGIG (reference sequence). V was shortened by 0 bases and J by 0 bases, with 6 bases between the two germline ends.

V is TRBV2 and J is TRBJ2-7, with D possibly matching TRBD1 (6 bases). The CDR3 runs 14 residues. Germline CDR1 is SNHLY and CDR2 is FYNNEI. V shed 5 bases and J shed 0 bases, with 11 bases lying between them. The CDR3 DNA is TGTGCCAGCAGTCACAGGGTGAGCTCCTACGAGCAGTACTTC. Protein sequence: CASSHRVSSYEQYF.

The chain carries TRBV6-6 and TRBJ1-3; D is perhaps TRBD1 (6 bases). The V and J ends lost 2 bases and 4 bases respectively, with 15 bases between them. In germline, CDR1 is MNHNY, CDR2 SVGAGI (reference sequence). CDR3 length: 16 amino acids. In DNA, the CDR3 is TGTGCCAGCAGTTACGGTAACAGGGTTGGAGGAAACACCATATATTTT. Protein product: CASSYGNRVGGNTIYF.

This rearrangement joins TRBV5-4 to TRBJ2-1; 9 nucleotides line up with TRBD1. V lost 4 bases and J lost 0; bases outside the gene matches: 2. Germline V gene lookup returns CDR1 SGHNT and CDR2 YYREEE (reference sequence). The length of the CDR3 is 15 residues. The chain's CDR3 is CASSRDRASYNEQFF. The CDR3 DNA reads TGTGCCAGCAGCCGGGACAGGGCCTCCTACAATGAGCAGTTCTTC.

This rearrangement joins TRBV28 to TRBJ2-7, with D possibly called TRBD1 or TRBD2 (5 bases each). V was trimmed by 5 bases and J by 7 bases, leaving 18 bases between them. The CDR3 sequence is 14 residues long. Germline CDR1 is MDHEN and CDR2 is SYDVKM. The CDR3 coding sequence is TGTGCCAGCAGTCGGGACGGACTTGTGGGGGAGCAGTACTTC. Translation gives CASSRDGLVGEQYF.

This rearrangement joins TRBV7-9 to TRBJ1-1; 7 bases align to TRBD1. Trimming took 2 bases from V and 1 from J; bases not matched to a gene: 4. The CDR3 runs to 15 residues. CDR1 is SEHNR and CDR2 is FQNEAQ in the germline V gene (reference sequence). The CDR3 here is CASSLPYRGNTEAFF. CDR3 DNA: TGTGCCAGCAGCTTACCTTACAGGGGGAACACTGAAGCTTTCTTT.

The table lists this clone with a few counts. The CDR3 sequence is CASSPPGQTQDQPQHF. The CDR3 DNA follows: TGTGCCAGCTCACCCCCGGGACAGACACAAGATCAGCCCCAGCATTTT. The rearrangement joins TRBV18 to TRBJ1-5; TRBD1 aligns across 7 bases. Germline-derived CDR1 and CDR2 are KGHSH and LQKENI. After removal of 3 bases from V and 5 bases from J, the junction contained 10 bases not matched to a gene. The CDR3 loop spans 16 amino acids.

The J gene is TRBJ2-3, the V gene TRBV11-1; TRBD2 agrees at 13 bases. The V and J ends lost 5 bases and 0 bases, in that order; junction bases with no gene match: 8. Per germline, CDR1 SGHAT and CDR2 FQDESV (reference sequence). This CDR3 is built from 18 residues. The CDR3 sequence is CASSPRTSGGYSTDTQYF. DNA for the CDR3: TGTGCCAGCAGCCCGCGGACTAGCGGGGGTTATAGCACAGATACGCAGTATTTT.

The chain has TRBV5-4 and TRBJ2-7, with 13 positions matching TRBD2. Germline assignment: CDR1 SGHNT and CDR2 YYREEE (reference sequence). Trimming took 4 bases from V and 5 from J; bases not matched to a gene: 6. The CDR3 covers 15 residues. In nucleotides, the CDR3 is TGTGCCAGCAGCCCCTCGGGACTAGCGGGAAACGAGCAGTACTTC. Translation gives CASSPSGLAGNEQYF.

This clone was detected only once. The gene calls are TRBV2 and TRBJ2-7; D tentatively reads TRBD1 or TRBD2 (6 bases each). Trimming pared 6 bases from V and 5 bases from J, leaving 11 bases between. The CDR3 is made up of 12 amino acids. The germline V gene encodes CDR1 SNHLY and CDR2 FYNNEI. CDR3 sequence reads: CASRAGGHEQYF. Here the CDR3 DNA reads TGTGCCAGCAGGGCCGGGGGCCACGAGCAGTACTTC.

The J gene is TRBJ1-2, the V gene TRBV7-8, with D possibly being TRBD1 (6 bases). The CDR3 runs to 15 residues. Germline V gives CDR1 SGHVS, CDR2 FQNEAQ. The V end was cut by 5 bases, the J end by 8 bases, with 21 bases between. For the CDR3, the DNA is TGTGCCAGCAGCCCGGGGGGGCCAAGGGCACGGGGCTACACCTTC. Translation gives CASSPGGPRARGYTF.